The clone carrying this T cell receptor beta chain showed up just a few times. Its antigen remains unknown. Germline CDR1 SGHNT, CDR2 YYREEE (reference sequence). CDR3 length equals 13 residues. Trimming stripped 3 bases from V and 7 bases from J, with 13 bases between. This specimen belongs to a study of spatial heterogeneity in lung cancer. General study findings and limits: Ubiquitous, expanded tumor-derived TCRs were more frequently observed in blood at resection than at follow-up.

In the library, each TCR cDNA molecule bore its own unique molecular identifier. From the 5' RACE reads, TCRdb called clonotypes with MiXCR, one entry per CDR3 protein. The table lists about 82,000 distinct CDR3 sequences, over 9.5% of them singletons. Time point defined: sample taken at primary tumor resection. The input material, whole RNA from tumor, nontumor lung or frozen PBMC, was sequenced unsorted. This receptor was identified in a male donor with early-stage non-small cell lung cancer. The genes are TRBV5-4 and TRBJ1-2; D is ambiguous. The sequences come from PBMCs, collected at surgery. CDR3 protein: CASSSGGPSGYTF. The CDR3 nucleotides read TGTGCCAGCAGCTCGGGAGGGCCTTCTGGCTACACCTTC.